This TCR beta chain appears in the sequencing data of a study of cytomegalovirus exposure and HLA in healthy donors. Regarding the study as a whole: A later analysis linked a missense variant in DCLRE1C to the trimming of TCR beta V and J genes.

The donors gave bone marrow, and they were healthy. As regards this clone: The target antigen is unknown.

The PCR had 60 Vbeta and 13 Jbeta primers. The method was immunoSEQ multiplex PCR; TCRdb's version includes in-frame clones alone and lacks a portion of them. The table has about 150,000 clones, about 68% seen once. Trimming cost V 5 bases and J 2 bases; bases outside gene matches: 9. This CDR3 has 16 amino acids. Germline assignment: CDR1 MDHEN and CDR2 SYDVKM. This chain links TRBV28 with TRBJ2-1, with 7 bases that match TRBD1. The TCR was taken from a young man in good health and CMV-seronegative. Sample: PBMCs. This CDR3 is CASSLLDRDTYNEQFF. Written as DNA, the CDR3 is TGTGCCAGCAGTCTTCTAGACAGGGACACCTACAATGAGCAGTTCTTC.